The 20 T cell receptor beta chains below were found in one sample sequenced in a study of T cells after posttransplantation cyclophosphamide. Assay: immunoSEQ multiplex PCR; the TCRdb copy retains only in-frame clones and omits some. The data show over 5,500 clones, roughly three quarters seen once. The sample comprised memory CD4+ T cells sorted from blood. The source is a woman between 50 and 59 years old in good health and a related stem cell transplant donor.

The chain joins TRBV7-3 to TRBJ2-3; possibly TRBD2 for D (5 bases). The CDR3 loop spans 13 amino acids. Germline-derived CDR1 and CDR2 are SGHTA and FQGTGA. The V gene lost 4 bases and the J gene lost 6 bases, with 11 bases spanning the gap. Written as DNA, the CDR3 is TGTGCCAGCAGCTCCGTAGCGTCTGATACGCAGTATTTT. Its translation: CASSSVASDTQYF. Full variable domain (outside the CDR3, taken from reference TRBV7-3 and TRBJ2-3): GAGVSQTPSNKVTEKGKYVELRCDPISGHTALYWYRQSLGQGPEFLIYFQGTGAADDSGLPNDRFFAVRPEGSVSTLKIQRTERGDSAVYLCASSSVASDTQYFGPGTRLTVL.

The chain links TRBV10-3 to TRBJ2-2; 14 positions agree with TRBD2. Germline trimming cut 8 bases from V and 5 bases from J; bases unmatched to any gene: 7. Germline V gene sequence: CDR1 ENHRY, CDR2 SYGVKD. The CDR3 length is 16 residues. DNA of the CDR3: TGTGCCATCGGGACTAGCGGGAGAGAGAAGACCGGGGAGCTGTTTTTT. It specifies CAIGTSGREKTGELFF.

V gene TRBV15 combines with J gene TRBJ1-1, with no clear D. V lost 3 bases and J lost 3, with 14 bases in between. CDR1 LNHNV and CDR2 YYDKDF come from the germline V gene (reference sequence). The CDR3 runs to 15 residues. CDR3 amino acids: CATSSGLRGHTEAFF. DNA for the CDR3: TGTGCCACCAGCAGTGGACTCCGTGGGCACACTGAAGCTTTCTTT.

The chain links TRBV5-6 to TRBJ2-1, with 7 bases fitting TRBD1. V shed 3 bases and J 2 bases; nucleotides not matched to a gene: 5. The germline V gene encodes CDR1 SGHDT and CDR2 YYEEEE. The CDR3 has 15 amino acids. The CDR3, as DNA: TGTGCCAGCAGCTCGACAGGGAACACCTACAATGAGCAGTTCTTC. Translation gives CASSSTGNTYNEQFF. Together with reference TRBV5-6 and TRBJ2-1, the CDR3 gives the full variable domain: DAGVTQSPTHLIKTRGQQVTLRCSPKSGHDTVSWYQQALGQGPQFIFQYYEEEERQRGNFPDRFSGHQFPNYSSELNVNALLLGDSALYLCASSSTGNTYNEQFFGPGTRLTVL.

Written as DNA, the CDR3 is TGTGCCAGCAGCTTAGCGAGCGGTCCTCAGTACTTC. This codes for CASSLASGPQYF. The chain carries TRBV7-8 and TRBJ2-7; weak D call: TRBD2 (5 bases). Germline assignment: CDR1 SGHVS and CDR2 FQNEAQ. The CDR3 spans 12 residues. Trimming removed 0 bases from V and 10 bases from J, with 10 bases in between. Together with reference TRBV7-8 and TRBJ2-7, the CDR3 gives the full variable domain: GAGVSQSPRYKVAKRGQDVALRCDPISGHVSLFWYQQALGQGPEFLTYFQNEAQLDKSGLPSDRFFAERPEGSVSTLKIQRTQQEDSAVYLCASSLASGPQYFGPGTRLTVT.

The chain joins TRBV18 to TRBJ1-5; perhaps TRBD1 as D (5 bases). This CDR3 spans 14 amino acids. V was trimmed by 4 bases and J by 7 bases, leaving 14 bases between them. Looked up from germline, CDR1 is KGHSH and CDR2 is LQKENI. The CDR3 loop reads CASSLGADRQPQHF. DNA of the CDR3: TGTGCCAGCTCACTAGGGGCAGACAGACAGCCCCAGCATTTT.

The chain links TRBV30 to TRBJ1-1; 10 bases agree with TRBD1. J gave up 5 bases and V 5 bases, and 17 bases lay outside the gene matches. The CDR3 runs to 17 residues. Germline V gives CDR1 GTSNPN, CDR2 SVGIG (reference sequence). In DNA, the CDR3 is TGTGCCTGGTCGACCGGGACAGGGGTTTTAGAAGTAACTGAAGCTTTCTTT. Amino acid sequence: CAWSTGTGVLEVTEAFF.

CDR3 residues: CASSSSGQGRNEKLFF. The CDR3 DNA follows: TGTGCCAGCAGTTCATCCGGACAGGGCAGAAATGAAAAACTGTTTTTT. The rearrangement uses TRBV28 and TRBJ1-4, with 8 bases that match TRBD1. V trimming: 4 bases; J trimming: 5 bases; junction bases outside the gene matches: 9. CDR1 MDHEN and CDR2 SYDVKM come from the germline V gene. The CDR3 totals 16 residues. The full variable domain, completed using reference TRBV28 and TRBJ1-4, is DVKVTQSSRYLVKRTGEKVFLECVQDMDHENMFWYRQDPGLGLRLIYFSYDVKMKEKGDIPEGYSVSREKKERFSLILESASTNQTSMYLCASSSSGQGRNEKLFFGSGTQLSVL.

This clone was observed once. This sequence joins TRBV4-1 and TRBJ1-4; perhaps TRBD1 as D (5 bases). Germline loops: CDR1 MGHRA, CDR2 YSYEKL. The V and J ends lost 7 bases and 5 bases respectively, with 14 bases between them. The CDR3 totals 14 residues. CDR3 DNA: TGCGCCAGCACGACGGGTGGGGGGAATGAAAAACTGTTTTTT. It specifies CASTTGGGNEKLFF.

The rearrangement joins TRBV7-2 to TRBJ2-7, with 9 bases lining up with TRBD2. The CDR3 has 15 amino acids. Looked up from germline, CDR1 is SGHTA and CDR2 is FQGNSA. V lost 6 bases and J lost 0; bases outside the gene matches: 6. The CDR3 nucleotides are TGTGCCAGCAGTCGGACTAGCGCGAGCTCCTACGAGCAGTACTTC. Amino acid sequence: CASSRTSASSYEQYF.

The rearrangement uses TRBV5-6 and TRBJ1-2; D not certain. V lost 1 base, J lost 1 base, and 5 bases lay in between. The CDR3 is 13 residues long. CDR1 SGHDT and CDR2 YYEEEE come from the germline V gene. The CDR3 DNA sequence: TGTGCCAGCAGCTTGTTCGGTAACTATGGCTACACCTTC. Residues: CASSLFGNYGYTF.

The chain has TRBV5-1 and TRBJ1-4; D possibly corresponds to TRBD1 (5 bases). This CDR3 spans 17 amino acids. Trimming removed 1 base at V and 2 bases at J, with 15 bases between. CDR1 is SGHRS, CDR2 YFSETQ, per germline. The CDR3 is CASSLNGGGSTNEKLFF. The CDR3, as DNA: TGCGCCAGCAGCTTGAATGGGGGAGGTTCGACTAATGAAAAACTGTTTTTT. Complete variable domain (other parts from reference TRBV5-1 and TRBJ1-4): KAGVTQTPRYLIKTRGQQVTLSCSPISGHRSVSWYQQTPGQGLQFLFEYFSETQRNKGNFPGRFSGRQFSNSRSEMNVSTLELGDSALYLCASSLNGGGSTNEKLFFGSGTQLSVL.

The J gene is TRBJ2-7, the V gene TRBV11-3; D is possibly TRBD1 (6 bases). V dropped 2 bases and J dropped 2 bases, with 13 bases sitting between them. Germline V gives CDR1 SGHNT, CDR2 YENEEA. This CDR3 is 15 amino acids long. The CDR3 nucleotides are TGTGCCAGCAGCTTATACAACAGGGCCCCCTACGAGCAGTACTTC. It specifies CASSLYNRAPYEQYF.

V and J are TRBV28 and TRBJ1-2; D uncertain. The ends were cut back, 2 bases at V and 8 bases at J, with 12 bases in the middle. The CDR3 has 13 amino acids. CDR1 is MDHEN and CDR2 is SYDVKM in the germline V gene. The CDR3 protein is CASSLKTPGGYTF. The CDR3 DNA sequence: TGTGCCAGCAGTTTAAAAACCCCCGGGGGCTACACCTTC.

CDR3 residues: CASSETINRGSLDNEQFF. CDR3 in DNA: TGTGCCAGCAGCGAAACAATAAACAGGGGTTCACTGGACAATGAGCAGTTCTTC. The V call is TRBV5-6, the J call TRBJ2-1; 7 positions match TRBD1. V lost 4 bases, J lost 5 bases, and 18 bases stayed unmatched. The CDR3 is 18 amino acids. The germline gives CDR1 SGHDT, CDR2 YYEEEE. The entire variable domain, with the rest obtained from reference TRBV5-6 and TRBJ2-1, is as follows: DAGVTQSPTHLIKTRGQQVTLRCSPKSGHDTVSWYQQALGQGPQFIFQYYEEEERQRGNFPDRFSGHQFPNYSSELNVNALLLGDSALYLCASSETINRGSLDNEQFFGPGTRLTVL.

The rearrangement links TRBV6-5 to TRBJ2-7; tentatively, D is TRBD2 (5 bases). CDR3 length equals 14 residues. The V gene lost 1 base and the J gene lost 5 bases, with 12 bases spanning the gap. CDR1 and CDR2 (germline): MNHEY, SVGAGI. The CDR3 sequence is CASSYYRGSHEQYF. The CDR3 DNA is TGTGCCAGCAGTTACTATCGGGGTAGCCACGAGCAGTACTTC.

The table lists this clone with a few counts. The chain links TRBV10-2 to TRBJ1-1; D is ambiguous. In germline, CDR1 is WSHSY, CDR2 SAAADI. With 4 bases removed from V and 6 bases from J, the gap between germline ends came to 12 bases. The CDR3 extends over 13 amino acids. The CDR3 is CASSASIRAEAFF. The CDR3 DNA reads TGCGCCAGCAGTGCCTCCATCCGGGCTGAAGCTTTCTTT.

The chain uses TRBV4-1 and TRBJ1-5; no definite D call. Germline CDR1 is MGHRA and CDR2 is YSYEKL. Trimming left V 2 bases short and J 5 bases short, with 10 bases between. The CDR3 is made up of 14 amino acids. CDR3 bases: TGCGCCAGCAGCCAATCCCCCTTAGATCAGCCCCAGCATTTT. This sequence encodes CASSQSPLDQPQHF.

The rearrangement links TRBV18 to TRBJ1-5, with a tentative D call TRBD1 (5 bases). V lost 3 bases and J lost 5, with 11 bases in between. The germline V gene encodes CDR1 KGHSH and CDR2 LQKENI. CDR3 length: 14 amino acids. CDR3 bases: TGTGCCAGCTCACCGCAGGGTTCGGATCAGCCCCAGCATTTT. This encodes CASSPQGSDQPQHF.

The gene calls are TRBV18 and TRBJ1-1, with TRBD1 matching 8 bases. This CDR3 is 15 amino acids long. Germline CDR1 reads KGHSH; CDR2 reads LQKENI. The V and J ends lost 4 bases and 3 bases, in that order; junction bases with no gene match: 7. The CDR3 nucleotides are TGTGCCAGCTCACTATCGACAGGGGCAGACACTGAAGCTTTCTTT. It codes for CASSLSTGADTEAFF.